What follows are 4 T cell receptor beta chains derived from one specimen sequenced in a study of shared clonotypes between healthy human individuals. Profiling relied on immunoSEQ multiplex PCR, and the TCRdb table lists in-frame clones only, not all of them. The sample lists some 2 million clones, 85% to 95% occurring once. The source material was naive CD4+ T cells sorted from blood. Sample subset: CD45RA+ positively selected. These receptors were obtained from a man between 18 and 35 years old in good health.

Regarding this clone: A much larger clone differs from this one at a single base, so this may be a read error. J is TRBJ2-2 and V is TRBV6-4, with 9 bases lining up with TRBD2. V shed 0 bases and J 3 bases; nucleotides not matched to a gene: 2. CDR1 MRHNA and CDR2 SNTAGT come from the germline V gene. The CDR3 has 16 amino acids. CDR3 sequence reads: CASSDSASGDTGELFF. The DNA of the CDR3 is TGTGCCAGCAGTGACTCGGCTAGCGGGGACACCGGGGAGCTGTTTTTT.

Details on this clone: At one of its ends the junction is not consistent with the germline gene, which may arise from a read error. The V call is TRBV7-7, the J call TRBJ2-3, with TRBD2 matching 8 bases. The CDR3 sequence is 14 residues long. In germline, CDR1 is SSHAT, CDR2 FNYEAQ (reference sequence). DNA for the CDR3: TGTGCTAGCAGCCCCGGGGGGGCTGGAGATACGCAGTATTTT. Translating gives CASSPGGAGDTQYF.

V gene TRBV7-9 combines with J gene TRBJ1-2; 7 nucleotides match TRBD1. The germline gives CDR1 SEHNR, CDR2 FQNEAQ (reference sequence). J gave up 3 bases and V 6 bases, and 7 bases lay outside the gene matches. The CDR3 runs to 14 residues. The CDR3, as DNA: TGTGCCAGCAGGCCGAGACAGGGTTACTATGGCTACACCTTC. Translating gives CASRPRQGYYGYTF.

The chain has TRBV4-3 and TRBJ2-7, with a tentative D call TRBD2 (6 bases). The CDR3 sequence is 16 residues long. CDR1 is LGHNA and CDR2 is YSLEER in the germline V gene. Trimming shortened V by 0 bases and J by 3 bases, and 15 bases separated the two germline ends. The CDR3 loop reads CASSQEFTGVNYEQYF. In DNA form, the CDR3 reads TGCGCCAGCAGCCAAGAGTTTACGGGAGTCAACTACGAGCAGTACTTC.